The source of this T cell receptor (beta chain) is a study of T cell responses to AZD1222 COVID-19 vaccine. Whole-study findings and limits: Most donors were white British and more were female, and clonal diversity was possibly underestimated.

Notes on this clone: Its antigen is currently unknown.

Here immunoSEQ multiplex PCR was the method, and the copy in TCRdb shows in-frame clones only, minus some. The table records about 110,000 clones, 88% of them present only once. V was clipped by 8 bases and J by 0 bases, with 13 bases between them. There are 14 residues in the CDR3. Germline loops: CDR1 SEHNR, CDR2 FQNEAQ (reference sequence). This sample comprised peripheral blood, obtained on day 0 of AZD1222 vaccination. This sequence originates from an adult in good health. The V gene is TRBV7-9, the J gene TRBJ1-1, with D uncertain. The chain's CDR3 is CASSLTNLNTEAFF. CDR3 in DNA: TGTGCCAGCTCCCTGACGAACTTGAACACTGAAGCTTTCTTT.